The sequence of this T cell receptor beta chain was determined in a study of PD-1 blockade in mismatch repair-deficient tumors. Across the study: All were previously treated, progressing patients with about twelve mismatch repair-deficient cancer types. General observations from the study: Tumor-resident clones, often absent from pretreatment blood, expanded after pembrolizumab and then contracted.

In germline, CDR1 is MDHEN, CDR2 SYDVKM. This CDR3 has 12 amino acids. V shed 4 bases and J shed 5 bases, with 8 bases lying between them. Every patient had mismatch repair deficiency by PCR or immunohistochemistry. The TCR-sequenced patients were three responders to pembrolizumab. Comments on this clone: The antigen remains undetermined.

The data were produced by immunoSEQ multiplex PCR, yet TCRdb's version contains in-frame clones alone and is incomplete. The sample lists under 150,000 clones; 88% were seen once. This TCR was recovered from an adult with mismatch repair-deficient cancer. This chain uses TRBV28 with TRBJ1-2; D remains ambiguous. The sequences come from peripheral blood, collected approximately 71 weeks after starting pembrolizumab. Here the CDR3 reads CASSSQTYGYTF. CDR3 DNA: TGTGCCAGCAGTTCACAGACTTATGGCTACACCTTC.